These T cell receptor beta chains were read from a single sample in a study of Ad26.COV2.S vaccination and SARS-CoV-2 variants. Profiled with immunoSEQ multiplex PCR; TCRdb holds only in-frame clones, not every one. This table has some 520,000 clones, approximately 90% appearing once. The sample consisted of peripheral blood, taken in a trial of Ad26.COV2.S vaccine versus placebo. The origin of the receptors is a person aged 18-60 years who received the Ad26.COV2.S COVID-19 vaccine or a placebo. Both conserved end residues are part of each CDR3. A D gene is named only where the DNA matches it firmly. For some rows the clone size is stated as once, few or many, or as a class when expanded; others skip it.

D	size	V	J	CDR3	DNA
.	.	TRBV27	TRBJ2-2	CASTHGQNTGELFF	TGTGCCAGCACCCACGGACAGAACACCGGGGAGCTGTTTTTT
.	few	TRBV3-1/TRBV3-2	TRBJ1-3	CASSRQNPSGNTIYF	TGTGCCAGCAGCCGCCAAAATCCGTCTGGAAACACCATATATTTT
TRBD1	.	TRBV28	TRBJ2-1	CASLSSGQGNNEQFF	TGTGCCAGCCTCAGCTCGGGACAGGGAAACAATGAGCAGTTCTTC
.	many	TRBV6-5	TRBJ1-1	CASRAWLVSEAFF	TGTGCCAGCCGAGCGTGGCTAGTGTCTGAAGCTTTCTTT
TRBD2	.	TRBV5-6	TRBJ2-2	CASSRGLAGVTGELFF	TGTGCCAGCAGCCGCGGACTAGCGGGGGTCACCGGGGAGCTGTTTTTT
.	.	TRBV19	TRBJ2-7	CASSIEASREQYF	TGTGCCAGTAGTATAGAGGCGAGCCGCGAGCAGTACTTC
.	.	TRBV7-2	TRBJ2-1	CASSPDSSYNEQFF	TGTGCCAGCAGCCCGGATAGCTCCTACAATGAGCAGTTCTTC
TRBD1	.	TRBV30	TRBJ1-1	CAWSVQKGATTEAFF	TGTGCCTGGAGTGTACAAAAGGGGGCAACCACTGAAGCTTTCTTT
TRBD1	.	TRBV7-9	TRBJ1-1	CASSLTGVNTEAFF	TGTGCCAGCAGCTTAACAGGGGTGAACACTGAAGCTTTCTTT
.	.	TRBV10-3	TRBJ2-1	CAISSPGGGEQFF	TGTGCCATCAGTTCGCCGGGAGGGGGCGAGCAGTTCTTC
TRBD1	.	TRBV6-4	TRBJ1-2	CASSKDSGTGDGYTF	TGTGCCAGCAGTAAAGACTCCGGGACAGGGGATGGCTACACCTTC
TRBD1	.	TRBV3-1/TRBV3-2	TRBJ2-1	CASSPGQGASNEQFF	TGTGCCAGCAGCCCTGGTCAGGGGGCTAGCAATGAGCAGTTCTTC
.	.	TRBV5-8	TRBJ1-4	CASSLNEIVATNEKLFF	TGTGCCAGCAGCTTGAACGAGATTGTTGCAACTAATGAAAAACTGTTTTTT
.	.	TRBV28	TRBJ1-1	CASSSFESTGRNKAFF	TGTGCCAGCAGTTCCTTCGAGTCGACAGGACGCAACAAAGCTTTCTTT
TRBD1	.	TRBV7-9	TRBJ1-4	CASSRDRDYNEKLFF	TGTGCCAGCAGCCGCGACAGGGACTATAATGAAAAACTGTTTTTT